This is a list of T cell receptor beta chains from one sample in a study of a mutant IDH1 vaccine in newly diagnosed glioma. Clones were read by immunoSEQ multiplex PCR, and TCRdb kept only the in-frame ones, dropping some. The table records approximately 52,000 clones, 60% to 85% of them present only once. Specimen: PBMCs, collected from a glioma patient treated with radiotherapy, temozolomide or both. Receptors were obtained from a woman aged 40 to 55 with glioma. The CDR3 runs from the conserved cysteine through the conserved F or W. Fields, in order: D gene, CDR3 length, J gene, V gene, clone size, CDR3 protein, CDR3 DNA. D genes are given only for firm matches. Clone size is stated in some rows and not others, as once, few, many or a class when expanded.

d_call: NA; cdr3_length: 15; j_call: TRBJ1-6; v_call: TRBV4-3; clone_size: NA; cdr3_aa: CASSPRVGSSSPLHF; cdr3_nt: TGCGCCAGCAGCCCCCGAGTGGGGAGCTCCTCACCCCTCCACTTT
d_call: TRBD1; cdr3_length: 15; j_call: TRBJ1-2; v_call: TRBV30; clone_size: NA; cdr3_aa: CAWSVGPGTGGSYTF; cdr3_nt: TGTGCCTGGAGTGTTGGCCCCGGGACAGGGGGCAGCTACACCTTC
d_call: NA; cdr3_length: 13; j_call: TRBJ1-2; v_call: TRBV6-6; clone_size: NA; cdr3_aa: CASSLAGWDGYTF; cdr3_nt: TGTGCCAGCAGTTTGGCGGGATGGGATGGCTACACCTTC
d_call: TRBD2; cdr3_length: 16; j_call: TRBJ2-5; v_call: TRBV5-4; clone_size: NA; cdr3_aa: CASSRSGGARQETQYF; cdr3_nt: TGTGCCAGCAGTCGTAGCGGGGGGGCCCGCCAAGAGACCCAGTACTTC
d_call: NA; cdr3_length: 14; j_call: TRBJ2-5; v_call: TRBV2; clone_size: NA; cdr3_aa: CASSELGAQETQYF; cdr3_nt: TGTGCCAGCAGTGAATTGGGGGCACAAGAGACCCAGTACTTC
d_call: NA; cdr3_length: 12; j_call: TRBJ1-2; v_call: TRBV4-1; clone_size: once; cdr3_aa: CASSQPDYGYTF; cdr3_nt: TGCGCCAGCAGCCAACCAGACTATGGCTACACCTTC
d_call: NA; cdr3_length: 13; j_call: TRBJ1-1; v_call: TRBV10-1; clone_size: NA; cdr3_aa: CASSARDWTEAFF; cdr3_nt: TGCGCCAGCAGCGCTCGGGATTGGACTGAAGCTTTCTTT
d_call: NA; cdr3_length: 15; j_call: TRBJ2-1; v_call: TRBV2; clone_size: NA; cdr3_aa: CASTIIRDSINEQFF; cdr3_nt: TGTGCCAGCACTATAATCCGGGACTCCATCAATGAGCAGTTCTTC
d_call: NA; cdr3_length: 11; j_call: TRBJ2-7; v_call: TRBV5-6; clone_size: NA; cdr3_aa: CASSLEGEQYF; cdr3_nt: TGTGCCAGCAGCTTGGAGGGCGAGCAGTACTTC
d_call: NA; cdr3_length: 15; j_call: TRBJ1-2; v_call: TRBV5-1; clone_size: NA; cdr3_aa: CASSLDPSPYYGYTF; cdr3_nt: TGCGCCAGCAGCTTGGACCCCAGCCCCTACTATGGCTACACCTTC
d_call: NA; cdr3_length: 13; j_call: TRBJ1-1; v_call: TRBV27; clone_size: NA; cdr3_aa: CASYTGLNTEAFF; cdr3_nt: TGTGCCAGCTACACAGGTCTGAACACTGAAGCTTTCTTT
d_call: NA; cdr3_length: 12; j_call: TRBJ1-1; v_call: TRBV30; clone_size: NA; cdr3_aa: CAWSFGSAGAFF; cdr3_nt: TGTGCCTGGAGTTTCGGGTCAGCCGGAGCTTTCTTT
d_call: NA; cdr3_length: 13; j_call: TRBJ2-5; v_call: TRBV18; clone_size: NA; cdr3_aa: CASSPTFGETQYF; cdr3_nt: TGTGCCAGCTCACCCACGTTCGGAGAGACCCAGTACTTC
d_call: NA; cdr3_length: 15; j_call: TRBJ2-7; v_call: TRBV25-1; clone_size: few; cdr3_aa: CASSDPRAQGYEQYF; cdr3_nt: TGTGCCAGCAGTGACCCTAGAGCCCAAGGGTACGAGCAGTACTTC
d_call: NA; cdr3_length: 13; j_call: TRBJ1-4; v_call: TRBV10-1; clone_size: few; cdr3_aa: CASSESHKEKLFF; cdr3_nt: TGCGCCAGCAGTGAGTCGCACAAGGAAAAACTGTTTTTT
d_call: TRBD1; cdr3_length: 15; j_call: TRBJ1-4; v_call: TRBV30; clone_size: NA; cdr3_aa: CARGQGSSRGEKLFF; cdr3_nt: TGTGCCAGGGGGCAGGGATCTTCAAGGGGGGAAAAACTGTTTTTT
d_call: NA; cdr3_length: 15; j_call: TRBJ1-6; v_call: TRBV14; clone_size: few; cdr3_aa: CASSQDPPGRSPLHF; cdr3_nt: TGTGCCAGCAGCCAAGATCCCCCAGGGAGATCACCCCTCCACTTT
d_call: TRBD2; cdr3_length: 16; j_call: TRBJ2-2; v_call: TRBV5-6; clone_size: NA; cdr3_aa: CASSLSGGSNTGELFF; cdr3_nt: TGTGCCAGCAGCCTTAGCGGGGGGTCGAACACCGGGGAGCTGTTTTTT
d_call: NA; cdr3_length: 15; j_call: TRBJ1-3; v_call: TRBV7-2; clone_size: NA; cdr3_aa: CASSLMTVSGNTIYF; cdr3_nt: TGTGCCAGCAGCTTAATGACAGTCTCTGGAAACACCATATATTTT
d_call: NA; cdr3_length: 11; j_call: TRBJ1-2; v_call: TRBV30; clone_size: NA; cdr3_aa: CAWQQNYGYTF; cdr3_nt: TGTGCCTGGCAACAGAACTATGGCTACACCTTC
d_call: NA; cdr3_length: 15; j_call: TRBJ2-5; v_call: TRBV4-3; clone_size: NA; cdr3_aa: CASSQSQGYQETQYF; cdr3_nt: TGCGCCAGCAGCCAGTCACAGGGCTACCAAGAGACCCAGTACTTC